Listed below are T cell receptor beta chains from one sample, sequenced in a study of cytomegalovirus exposure and HLA in healthy donors. Profiled with immunoSEQ multiplex PCR; TCRdb holds only in-frame clones, not every one. Here the sample spans tens of thousands of clones, around 78% being singletons. Specimen: PBMCs. The receptor set was obtained from a female donor in good health and CMV-seronegative. CDR3s include the opening cysteine and the closing phenylalanine or tryptophan. The D gene is left open where the match is weak. Clone size, where shown, is once, few, many, or a class for clones that have expanded.

j_gene: TRBJ1-1; v_gene: TRBV9; abundance: few; d_gene: TRBD1; len: 15; CDR3aa: CASSVTGTGYTEAFF; CDR3nt: TGTGCCAGCAGCGTAACCGGGACAGGATACACTGAAGCTTTCTTT
j_gene: TRBJ1-1; v_gene: TRBV7-6; abundance: -; d_gene: -; len: 15; CDR3aa: CASSLGRGENTEAFF; CDR3nt: TGTGCCAGCAGCTTAGGCAGGGGCGAGAACACTGAAGCTTTCTTT
j_gene: TRBJ1-2; v_gene: TRBV30; abundance: -; d_gene: -; len: 16; CDR3aa: CAWSVPGQNLNYGYTF; CDR3nt: TGTGCCTGGAGTGTACCAGGACAGAACCTTAACTATGGCTACACCTTC
j_gene: TRBJ2-2; v_gene: TRBV5-1; abundance: -; d_gene: TRBD1; len: 13; CDR3aa: CAGRDRKTGELFF; CDR3nt: TGCGCGGGTCGGGACAGGAAGACCGGGGAGCTGTTTTTT
j_gene: TRBJ1-2; v_gene: TRBV9; abundance: -; d_gene: TRBD1; len: 14; CDR3aa: CASSVGDRVYGYTF; CDR3nt: TGTGCCAGCAGCGTAGGGGACAGGGTCTATGGCTACACCTTC
j_gene: TRBJ2-3; v_gene: TRBV5-5; abundance: -; d_gene: -; len: 16; CDR3aa: CASSFRGAAVTDTQYF; CDR3nt: TGTGCCAGCAGCTTCAGGGGAGCAGCGGTCACAGATACGCAGTATTTT
j_gene: TRBJ1-1; v_gene: TRBV6-1; abundance: few; d_gene: TRBD1; len: 15; CDR3aa: CASSEPPDRGGEAFF; CDR3nt: TGTGCCAGCAGTGAACCTCCGGACAGGGGGGGTGAAGCTTTCTTT
j_gene: TRBJ1-4; v_gene: TRBV6-1; abundance: few; d_gene: -; len: 15; CDR3aa: CASRTQGSTNEKLFF; CDR3nt: TGTGCCAGCAGGACCCAGGGGTCTACTAATGAAAAACTGTTTTTT
j_gene: TRBJ2-7; v_gene: TRBV5-3; abundance: once; d_gene: TRBD1; len: 15; CDR3aa: CARSYTGTGFYEQYF; CDR3nt: TGTGCCAGAAGCTACACCGGGACAGGCTTCTACGAGCAGTACTTC
j_gene: TRBJ2-2; v_gene: TRBV6-1; abundance: -; d_gene: -; len: 16; CDR3aa: CASSEVPGGTSGELFF; CDR3nt: TGTGCCAGCAGTGAGGTACCAGGGGGGACCAGCGGGGAGCTGTTTTTT
j_gene: TRBJ2-7; v_gene: TRBV19; abundance: -; d_gene: -; len: 16; CDR3aa: CASSIEGRSYLYEQYF; CDR3nt: TGTGCCAGTAGTATAGAGGGGCGGAGCTACCTGTACGAGCAGTACTTC
j_gene: TRBJ2-7; v_gene: TRBV10-3; abundance: -; d_gene: TRBD1; len: 16; CDR3aa: CAISEPGQGNSYEQYF; CDR3nt: TGTGCCATCAGTGAGCCGGGACAGGGAAACTCTTACGAGCAGTACTTC
j_gene: TRBJ2-7; v_gene: TRBV15; abundance: -; d_gene: -; len: 14; CDR3aa: CATSTPGAPQGQYF; CDR3nt: TGTGCCACCAGCACACCAGGGGCCCCCCAAGGGCAGTACTTC
j_gene: TRBJ2-3; v_gene: TRBV6-1; abundance: -; d_gene: TRBD2; len: 14; CDR3aa: CASSDSGGADTQYF; CDR3nt: TGTGCCAGCAGTGACTCGGGGGGGGCGGATACGCAGTATTTT
j_gene: TRBJ1-4; v_gene: TRBV9; abundance: -; d_gene: -; len: 15; CDR3aa: CASSVAGGAREKLFF; CDR3nt: TGTGCCAGCAGCGTAGCGGGGGGCGCCCGGGAAAAACTGTTTTTT
j_gene: TRBJ1-4; v_gene: TRBV4-3; abundance: -; d_gene: TRBD1; len: 16; CDR3aa: CASSQDYTGGYEKLFF; CDR3nt: TGCGCCAGCAGCCAAGATTATACAGGGGGGTATGAAAAACTGTTTTTT
j_gene: TRBJ1-3; v_gene: TRBV29-1; abundance: -; d_gene: -; len: 13; CDR3aa: CSVRQAAGNTIYF; CDR3nt: TGCAGCGTCAGACAGGCTGCTGGAAACACCATATATTTT
j_gene: TRBJ2-7; v_gene: TRBV5-6; abundance: -; d_gene: -; len: 14; CDR3aa: CASSLPRDSYEQYF; CDR3nt: TGTGCCAGCAGTCTTCCCCGAGACAGCTACGAGCAGTACTTC
j_gene: TRBJ2-6; v_gene: TRBV18; abundance: -; d_gene: TRBD1; len: 16; CDR3aa: CASSPGQYSGANVLTF; CDR3nt: TGTGCCAGCTCACCGGGACAGTACTCTGGGGCCAACGTCCTGACTTTC
j_gene: TRBJ2-7; v_gene: TRBV7-2; abundance: -; d_gene: -; len: 14; CDR3aa: CASSLIGGRDEQYF; CDR3nt: TGTGCCAGCAGCTTAATCGGGGGTCGGGACGAGCAGTACTTC
j_gene: TRBJ1-3; v_gene: TRBV15; abundance: -; d_gene: TRBD1; len: 18; CDR3aa: CATSRRGGQGLSGNTIYF; CDR3nt: TGTGCCACCAGCAGGAGAGGAGGACAGGGGTTATCTGGAAACACCATATATTTT
j_gene: TRBJ1-6; v_gene: TRBV2; abundance: -; d_gene: -; len: 14; CDR3aa: CASTPDFPNSPLHF; CDR3nt: TGTGCCAGCACTCCGGACTTCCCAAATTCACCCCTCCACTTT
j_gene: TRBJ2-7; v_gene: TRBV7-9; abundance: -; d_gene: -; len: 13; CDR3aa: CASSSTGGGEQYF; CDR3nt: TGTGCCAGCAGCTCCACAGGGGGAGGGGAGCAGTACTTC
j_gene: TRBJ1-1; v_gene: TRBV5-1; abundance: -; d_gene: -; len: 11; CDR3aa: CASSSAQGAFF; CDR3nt: TGCGCCAGCAGCTCCGCTCAGGGGGCTTTCTTT
j_gene: TRBJ2-1; v_gene: TRBV5-1; abundance: -; d_gene: TRBD1; len: 13; CDR3aa: CASRSTGSHGQFF; CDR3nt: TGCGCCAGCAGGTCGACAGGGTCTCACGGGCAGTTCTTC
j_gene: TRBJ2-3; v_gene: TRBV7-8; abundance: -; d_gene: TRBD2; len: 15; CDR3aa: CASSFGYSGVDTQYF; CDR3nt: TGTGCCAGCAGCTTTGGTTATAGCGGGGTGGATACGCAGTATTTT
j_gene: TRBJ1-2; v_gene: TRBV2; abundance: -; d_gene: -; len: 14; CDR3aa: CASIKEAPNYGYTF; CDR3nt: TGTGCCAGCATAAAGGAGGCTCCTAACTATGGCTACACCTTC
j_gene: TRBJ1-6; v_gene: TRBV2; abundance: -; d_gene: -; len: 14; CDR3aa: CASSDGEMNSPLHF; CDR3nt: TGTGCCAGCAGTGACGGAGAGATGAATTCACCCCTCCACTTT
j_gene: TRBJ2-1; v_gene: TRBV10-3; abundance: -; d_gene: -; len: 17; CDR3aa: CAISESNDNPQYNEQFF; CDR3nt: TGTGCCATCAGTGAGTCGAATGACAATCCCCAATACAATGAGCAGTTCTTC
j_gene: TRBJ1-2; v_gene: TRBV6-5; abundance: -; d_gene: TRBD1; len: 15; CDR3aa: CASSYYGQEFNGYTF; CDR3nt: TGTGCCAGCAGTTACTACGGACAGGAATTCAATGGCTACACCTTC
j_gene: TRBJ1-2; v_gene: TRBV20-1; abundance: -; d_gene: -; len: 11; CDR3aa: CSAMGGNGYTF; CDR3nt: TGCAGTGCTATGGGAGGGAATGGCTACACCTTC
j_gene: TRBJ2-3; v_gene: TRBV6-1; abundance: -; d_gene: TRBD2; len: 18; CDR3aa: CASSEALTSGGGTDTQYF; CDR3nt: TGTGCCAGCAGTGAAGCCCTCACTAGCGGGGGGGGGACAGATACGCAGTATTTT
j_gene: TRBJ2-7; v_gene: TRBV2; abundance: once; d_gene: TRBD2; len: 14; CDR3aa: CASRPQGGDYEQYF; CDR3nt: TGTGCCAGCAGGCCGCAGGGAGGGGACTACGAGCAGTACTTC
j_gene: TRBJ1-4; v_gene: TRBV29-1; abundance: -; d_gene: -; len: 13; CDR3aa: CSVGGGTNEKLFF; CDR3nt: TGCAGCGTCGGAGGTGGCACTAATGAAAAACTGTTTTTT
j_gene: TRBJ2-1; v_gene: TRBV4-1; abundance: once; d_gene: TRBD2; len: 16; CDR3aa: CASSQNLGLAYNEQFF; CDR3nt: TGCGCCAGCAGCCAAAACCTGGGACTAGCTTACAATGAGCAGTTCTTC
j_gene: TRBJ2-7; v_gene: TRBV28; abundance: -; d_gene: -; len: 13; CDR3aa: CASRQGGSYEQYF; CDR3nt: TGTGCCAGCAGACAGGGGGGGTCCTACGAGCAGTACTTC
j_gene: TRBJ2-7; v_gene: TRBV7-2; abundance: -; d_gene: -; len: 14; CDR3aa: CASSFSPRAYEQYF; CDR3nt: TGTGCCAGCAGCTTCTCACCAAGAGCCTACGAGCAGTACTTC
j_gene: TRBJ1-2; v_gene: TRBV19; abundance: -; d_gene: -; len: 13; CDR3aa: CATSYQSNYGYTF; CDR3nt: TGTGCCACCTCCTACCAATCTAACTATGGCTACACCTTC
j_gene: TRBJ1-5; v_gene: TRBV6-6; abundance: -; d_gene: TRBD1; len: 15; CDR3aa: CASSYGTGEGQPQHF; CDR3nt: TGTGCCAGCAGTTACGGGACAGGGGAGGGCCAGCCCCAGCATTTT
j_gene: TRBJ1-2; v_gene: TRBV4-3; abundance: few; d_gene: -; len: 16; CDR3aa: CASSQDWSPRGGGYTF; CDR3nt: TGCGCCAGCAGCCAAGATTGGTCCCCCAGGGGCGGTGGCTACACCTTC
j_gene: TRBJ2-1; v_gene: TRBV5-6; abundance: -; d_gene: TRBD2; len: 17; CDR3aa: CASSFIAGGQSYNEQFF; CDR3nt: TGTGCCAGCAGCTTTATCGCGGGGGGCCAGTCCTACAATGAGCAGTTCTTC
j_gene: TRBJ1-1; v_gene: TRBV7-9; abundance: few; d_gene: -; len: 12; CDR3aa: CASSLSSDEAFF; CDR3nt: TGTGCCAGCAGCTTGAGCTCCGATGAAGCTTTCTTT
j_gene: TRBJ1-2; v_gene: TRBV20-1; abundance: -; d_gene: -; len: 11; CDR3aa: CSATAIYGYTF; CDR3nt: TGCAGTGCCACAGCTATCTATGGCTACACCTTC
j_gene: TRBJ1-5; v_gene: TRBV27; abundance: once; d_gene: TRBD1; len: 16; CDR3aa: CASSSLQGASNQPQHF; CDR3nt: TGTGCCAGCAGTTCCCTACAGGGGGCGAGCAATCAGCCCCAGCATTTT
j_gene: TRBJ2-1; v_gene: TRBV20-1; abundance: -; d_gene: TRBD1; len: 11; CDR3aa: CSGGQNNEQFF; CDR3nt: TGCAGTGGGGGACAGAACAATGAGCAGTTCTTC
j_gene: TRBJ2-7; v_gene: TRBV10-3; abundance: -; d_gene: TRBD2; len: 15; CDR3aa: CAISEGAGARREQYF; CDR3nt: TGTGCCATCAGTGAGGGAGCGGGGGCCCGTCGCGAGCAGTACTTC
j_gene: TRBJ1-5; v_gene: TRBV5-6; abundance: -; d_gene: -; len: 18; CDR3aa: CASSSSALRGTPRQPQHF; CDR3nt: TGTGCCAGCAGCTCGTCGGCTCTGAGGGGGACGCCAAGGCAGCCCCAGCATTTT
j_gene: TRBJ1-3; v_gene: TRBV5-4; abundance: -; d_gene: -; len: 17; CDR3aa: CASSFRFPDSSGNTIYF; CDR3nt: TGTGCCAGCAGCTTTCGGTTTCCCGATAGCTCTGGAAACACCATATATTTT
j_gene: TRBJ1-5; v_gene: TRBV6-6; abundance: -; d_gene: TRBD1; len: 14; CDR3aa: CASSKGQLNQPQHF; CDR3nt: TGTGCCAGCAGTAAGGGACAGCTAAATCAGCCCCAGCATTTT
j_gene: TRBJ2-7; v_gene: TRBV5-1; abundance: -; d_gene: TRBD2; len: 17; CDR3aa: CASSLPGGGGTTYEQYF; CDR3nt: TGCGCCAGCAGCTTGCCGGGCGGAGGAGGGACTACCTACGAGCAGTACTTC
j_gene: TRBJ2-3; v_gene: TRBV15; abundance: -; d_gene: -; len: 15; CDR3aa: CATSRDGSVLDTQYF; CDR3nt: TGTGCCACCAGCAGAGATGGGAGTGTTTTGGATACGCAGTATTTT
j_gene: TRBJ2-3; v_gene: TRBV6-5; abundance: -; d_gene: TRBD2; len: 12; CDR3aa: CASRRETDTQYF; CDR3nt: TGTGCCAGCAGGCGGGAGACAGATACGCAGTATTTT
j_gene: TRBJ2-1; v_gene: TRBV6-1; abundance: -; d_gene: TRBD2; len: 15; CDR3aa: CASSVTSGGLNEQFF; CDR3nt: TGTGCCAGCAGTGTGACTAGCGGGGGCCTCAATGAGCAGTTCTTC